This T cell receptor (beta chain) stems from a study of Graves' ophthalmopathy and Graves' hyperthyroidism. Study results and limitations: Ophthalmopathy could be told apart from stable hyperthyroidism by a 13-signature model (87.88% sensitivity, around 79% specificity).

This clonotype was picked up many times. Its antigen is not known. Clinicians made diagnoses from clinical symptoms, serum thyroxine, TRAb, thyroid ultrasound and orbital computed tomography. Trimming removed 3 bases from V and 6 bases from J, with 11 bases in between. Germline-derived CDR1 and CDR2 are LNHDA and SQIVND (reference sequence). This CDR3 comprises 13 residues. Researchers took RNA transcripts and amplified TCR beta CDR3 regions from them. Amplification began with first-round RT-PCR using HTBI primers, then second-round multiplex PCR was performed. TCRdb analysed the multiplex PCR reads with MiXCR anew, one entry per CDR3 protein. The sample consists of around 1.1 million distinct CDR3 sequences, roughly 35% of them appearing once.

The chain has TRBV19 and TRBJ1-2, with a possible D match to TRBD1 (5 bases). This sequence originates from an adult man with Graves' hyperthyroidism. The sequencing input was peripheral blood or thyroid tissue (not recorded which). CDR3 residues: CASSILGGDGYTF. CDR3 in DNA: TGTGCCAGTAGTATTCTGGGGGGAGATGGCTACACCTTC.